This TCR beta chain was identified during a study of shared clonotypes between healthy human individuals. The CDR3 loop spans 13 amino acids. From germline, CDR1 is GTSNPN and CDR2 SVGIG (reference sequence). Trimming left V 3 bases short and J 2 bases short, with 9 bases between. Data came from immunoSEQ multiplex PCR; TCRdb stores just in-frame clones and leaves some out. The sample has roughly 2.5 million clones; 85% to 95% are singletons. Sequenced material: naive CD4+ T cells sorted from blood. Sample subset: CD45RA+ positively selected. The chain links TRBV30 to TRBJ2-3, with D unclear. The sequence derives from a man aged 18 to 29 in good health. The CDR3 coding sequence is TGTGCCTGGAGCTGGGTCTTCACAGATACGCAGTATTTT. Its protein product is CAWSWVFTDTQYF.